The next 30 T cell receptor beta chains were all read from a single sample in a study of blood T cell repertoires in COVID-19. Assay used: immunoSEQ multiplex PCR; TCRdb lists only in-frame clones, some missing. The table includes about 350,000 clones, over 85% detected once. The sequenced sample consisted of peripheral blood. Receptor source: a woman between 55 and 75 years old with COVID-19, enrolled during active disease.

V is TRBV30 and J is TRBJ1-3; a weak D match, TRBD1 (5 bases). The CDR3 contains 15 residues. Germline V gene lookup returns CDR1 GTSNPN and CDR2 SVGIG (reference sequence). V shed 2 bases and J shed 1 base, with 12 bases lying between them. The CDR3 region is CAWSRVGASGNTIYF. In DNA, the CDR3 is TGTGCCTGGAGTAGGGTAGGGGCTTCTGGAAACACCATATATTTT.

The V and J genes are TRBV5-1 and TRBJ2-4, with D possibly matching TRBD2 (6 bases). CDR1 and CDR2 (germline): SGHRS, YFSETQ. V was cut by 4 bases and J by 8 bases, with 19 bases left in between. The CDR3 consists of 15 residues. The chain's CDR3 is CASSPGDGRGDIQYF. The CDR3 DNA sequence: TGCGCCAGCAGCCCGGGGGACGGGCGAGGGGACATTCAGTACTTC.

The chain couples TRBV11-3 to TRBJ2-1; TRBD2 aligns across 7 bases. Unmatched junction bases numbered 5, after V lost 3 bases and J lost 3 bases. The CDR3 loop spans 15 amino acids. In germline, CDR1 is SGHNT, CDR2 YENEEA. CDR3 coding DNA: TGTGCCAGCAGCTTTCGCGGGGGTAGCTACAATGAGCAGTTCTTC. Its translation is CASSFRGGSYNEQFF.

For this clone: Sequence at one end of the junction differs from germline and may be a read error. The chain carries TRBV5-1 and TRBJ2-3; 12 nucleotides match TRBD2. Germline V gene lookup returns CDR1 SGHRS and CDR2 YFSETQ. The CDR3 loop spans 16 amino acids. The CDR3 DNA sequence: TGCGCCAGCAGCCACCAGACTAGCGGGGGCACAGATGCGCAGTATTTT. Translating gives CASSHQTSGGTDAQYF.

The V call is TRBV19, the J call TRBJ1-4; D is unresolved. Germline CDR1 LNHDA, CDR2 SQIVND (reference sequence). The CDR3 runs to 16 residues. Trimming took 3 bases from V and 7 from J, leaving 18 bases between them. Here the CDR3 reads CASSIHRGGQSEKLFF. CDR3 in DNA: TGTGCCAGTAGTATCCATCGAGGAGGCCAGAGTGAAAAACTGTTTTTT.

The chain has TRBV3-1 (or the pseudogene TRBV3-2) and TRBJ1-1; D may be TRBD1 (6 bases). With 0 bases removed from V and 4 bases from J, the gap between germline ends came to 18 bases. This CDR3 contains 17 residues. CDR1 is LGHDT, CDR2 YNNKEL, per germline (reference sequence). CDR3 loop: CASSQDFRGRRGTEAFF. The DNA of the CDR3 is TGTGCCAGCAGCCAAGATTTCAGGGGCCGTCGGGGCACTGAAGCTTTCTTT.

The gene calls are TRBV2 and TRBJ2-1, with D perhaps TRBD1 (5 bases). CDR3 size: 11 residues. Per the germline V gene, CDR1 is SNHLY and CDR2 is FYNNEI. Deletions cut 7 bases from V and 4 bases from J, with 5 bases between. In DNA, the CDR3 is TGTGCCAGCAAGGGGTACAATGAGCAGTTCTTC. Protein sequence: CASKGYNEQFF.

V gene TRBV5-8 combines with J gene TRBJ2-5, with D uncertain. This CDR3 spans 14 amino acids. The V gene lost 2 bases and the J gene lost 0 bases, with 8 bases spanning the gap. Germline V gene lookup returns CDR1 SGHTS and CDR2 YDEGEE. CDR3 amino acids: CASSFKRYQETQYF. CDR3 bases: TGTGCCAGCAGCTTTAAGAGATACCAAGAGACCCAGTACTTC.

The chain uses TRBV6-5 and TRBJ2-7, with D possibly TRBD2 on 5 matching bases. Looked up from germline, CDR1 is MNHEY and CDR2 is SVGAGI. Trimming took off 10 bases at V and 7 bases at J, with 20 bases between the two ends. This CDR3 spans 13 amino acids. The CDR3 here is CATSRTATGEQYF. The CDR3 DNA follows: TGTGCCACCTCAAGGACGGCTACGGGGGAGCAGTACTTC.

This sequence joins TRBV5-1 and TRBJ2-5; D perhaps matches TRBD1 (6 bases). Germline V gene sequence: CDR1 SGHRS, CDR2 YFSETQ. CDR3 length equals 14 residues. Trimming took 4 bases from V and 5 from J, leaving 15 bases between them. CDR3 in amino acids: CASSRTVPEETQYF. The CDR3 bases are TGCGCCAGCAGCCGGACAGTCCCGGAGGAGACCCAGTACTTC.

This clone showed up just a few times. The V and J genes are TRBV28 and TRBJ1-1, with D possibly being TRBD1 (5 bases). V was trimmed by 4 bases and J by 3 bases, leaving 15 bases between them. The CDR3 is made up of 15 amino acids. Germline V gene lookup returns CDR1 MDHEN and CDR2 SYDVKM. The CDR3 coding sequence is TGTGCCAGCAGTTCCCAGGGATATACGGACACTGAAGCTTTCTTT. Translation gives CASSSQGYTDTEAFF.

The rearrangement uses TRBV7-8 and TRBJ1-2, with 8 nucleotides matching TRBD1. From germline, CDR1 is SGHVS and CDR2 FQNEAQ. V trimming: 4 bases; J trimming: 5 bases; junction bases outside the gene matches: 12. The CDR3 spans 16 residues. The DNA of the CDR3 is TGTGCCAGCAGCTCCACTCCCGGGACAGGAGGGTATGGCTACACCTTC. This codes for CASSSTPGTGGYGYTF.

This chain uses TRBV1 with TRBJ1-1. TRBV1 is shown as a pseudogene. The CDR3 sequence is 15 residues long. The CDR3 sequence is CTSSQDRRGPTEAFF. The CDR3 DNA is TGCACCAGCAGCCAAGATCGGCGGGGGCCCACTGAAGCTTTCTTT.

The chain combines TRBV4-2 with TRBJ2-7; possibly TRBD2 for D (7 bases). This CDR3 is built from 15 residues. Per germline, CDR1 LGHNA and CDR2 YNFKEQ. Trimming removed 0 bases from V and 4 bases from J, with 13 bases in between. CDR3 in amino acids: CASSQESGTQYEQYF. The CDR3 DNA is TGTGCCAGCAGCCAAGAAAGCGGGACACAATACGAGCAGTACTTC.

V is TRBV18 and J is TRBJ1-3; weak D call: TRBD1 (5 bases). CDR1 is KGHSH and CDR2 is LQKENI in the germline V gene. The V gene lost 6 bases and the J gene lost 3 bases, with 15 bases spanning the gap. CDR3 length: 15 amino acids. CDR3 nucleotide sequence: TGTGCCAGCTCCCGAACGGGGGGAATTGGAAACACCATATATTTT. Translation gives CASSRTGGIGNTIYF.

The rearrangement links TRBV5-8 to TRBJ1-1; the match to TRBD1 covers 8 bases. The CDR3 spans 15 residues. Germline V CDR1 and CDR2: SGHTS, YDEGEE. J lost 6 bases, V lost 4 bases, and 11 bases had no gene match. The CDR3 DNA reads TGTGCCAGCAGCCGTCGGACAGGGCTTATCGCTGAAGCTTTCTTT. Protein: CASSRRTGLIAEAFF.

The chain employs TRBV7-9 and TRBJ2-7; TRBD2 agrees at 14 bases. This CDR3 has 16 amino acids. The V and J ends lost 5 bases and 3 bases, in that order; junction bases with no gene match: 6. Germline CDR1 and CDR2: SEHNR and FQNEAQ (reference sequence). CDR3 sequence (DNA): TGTGCCAGCAGCCCGGGACTAGCGGGGGACCACTACGAGCAGTACTTC. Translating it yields CASSPGLAGDHYEQYF.

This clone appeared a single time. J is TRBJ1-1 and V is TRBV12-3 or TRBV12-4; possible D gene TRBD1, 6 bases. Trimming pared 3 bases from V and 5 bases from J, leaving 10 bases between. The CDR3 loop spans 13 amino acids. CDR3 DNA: TGTGCCAGCAGTTTTCAGGGGACGACTGAAGCTTTCTTT. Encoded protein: CASSFQGTTEAFF.

The CDR3 region has the DNA TGCGCCAGCAGTCAATTTTCACGAGGAACTAGCGGGGGTGAGACCCAGTACTTC. This encodes CASSQFSRGTSGGETQYF. This chain joins TRBV23-1 and TRBJ2-5; TRBD2 matches at 11 bases. TRBV23-1 is an ORF, with its function uncertain. V trimming: 1 base; J trimming: 5 bases; junction bases outside the gene matches: 12. The CDR3 has 18 amino acids.

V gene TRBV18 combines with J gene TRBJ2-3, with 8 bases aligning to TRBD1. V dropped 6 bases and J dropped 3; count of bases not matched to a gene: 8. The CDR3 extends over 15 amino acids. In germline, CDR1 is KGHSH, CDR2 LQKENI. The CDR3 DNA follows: TGTGCCAGCTCTCTTACAGGGGGAGGTACAGATACGCAGTATTTT. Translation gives CASSLTGGGTDTQYF.

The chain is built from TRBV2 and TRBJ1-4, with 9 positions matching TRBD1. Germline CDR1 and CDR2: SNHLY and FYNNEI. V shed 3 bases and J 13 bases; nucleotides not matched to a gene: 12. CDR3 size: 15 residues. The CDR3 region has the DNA TGTGCCAGCAGTGAGAACCCCGGGACAGGGAGGAGACTGTTTTTT. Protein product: CASSENPGTGRRLFF.

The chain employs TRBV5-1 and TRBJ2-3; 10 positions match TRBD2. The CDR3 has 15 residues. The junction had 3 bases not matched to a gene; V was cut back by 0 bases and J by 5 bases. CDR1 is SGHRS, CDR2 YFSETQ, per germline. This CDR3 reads CASSLAAGGIDTQYF. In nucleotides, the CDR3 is TGCGCCAGCAGCTTGGCAGCGGGGGGGATAGATACGCAGTATTTT.

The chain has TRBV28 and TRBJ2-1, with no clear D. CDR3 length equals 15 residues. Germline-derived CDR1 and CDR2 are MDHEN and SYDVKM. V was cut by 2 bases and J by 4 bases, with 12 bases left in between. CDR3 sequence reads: CASSLMPDPYNEQFF. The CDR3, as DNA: TGTGCCAGCAGTTTAATGCCAGATCCTTACAATGAGCAGTTCTTC.

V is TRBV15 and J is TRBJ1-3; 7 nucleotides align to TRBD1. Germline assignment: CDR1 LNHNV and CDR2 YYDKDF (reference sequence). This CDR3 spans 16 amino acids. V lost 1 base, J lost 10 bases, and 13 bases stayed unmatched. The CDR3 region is CATSRGVKRGLKTIYF. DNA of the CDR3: TGTGCCACCAGCAGAGGGGTTAAGAGGGGGCTAAAAACCATATATTTT.

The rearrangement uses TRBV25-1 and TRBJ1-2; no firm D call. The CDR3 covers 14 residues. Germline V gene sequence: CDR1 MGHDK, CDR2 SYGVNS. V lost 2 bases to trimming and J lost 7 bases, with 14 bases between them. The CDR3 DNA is TGTGCCAGCAGTGAAGGAGGTCAGAACATTGGCTACACCTTC. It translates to CASSEGGQNIGYTF.

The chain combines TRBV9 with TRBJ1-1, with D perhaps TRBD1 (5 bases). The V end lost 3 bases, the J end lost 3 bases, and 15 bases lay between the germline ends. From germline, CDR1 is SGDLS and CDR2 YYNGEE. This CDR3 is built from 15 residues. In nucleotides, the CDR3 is TGTGCCAGCAGCGGTAGATCACGGGGGGACACTGAAGCTTTCTTT. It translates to CASSGRSRGDTEAFF.

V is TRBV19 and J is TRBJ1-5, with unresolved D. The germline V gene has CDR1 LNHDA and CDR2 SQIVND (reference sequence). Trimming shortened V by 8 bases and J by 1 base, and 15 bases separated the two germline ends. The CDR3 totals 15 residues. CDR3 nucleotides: TGTGCCAGTTCCAGAACCGCAGTGAGCAATCAGCCCCAGCATTTT. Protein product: CASSRTAVSNQPQHF. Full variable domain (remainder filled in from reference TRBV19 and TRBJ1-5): DGGITQSPKYLFRKEGQNVTLSCEQNLNHDAMYWYRQDPGQGLRLIYYSQIVNDFQKGDIAEGYSVSREKKESFPLTVTSAQKNPTAFYLCASSRTAVSNQPQHFGDGTRLSIL.

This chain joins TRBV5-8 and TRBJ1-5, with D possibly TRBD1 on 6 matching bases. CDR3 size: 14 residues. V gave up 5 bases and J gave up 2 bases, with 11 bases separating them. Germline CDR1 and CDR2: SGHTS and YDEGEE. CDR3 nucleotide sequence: TGTGCCAGCAGTTACAGGGTTCGCAATCAGCCCCAGCATTTT. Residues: CASSYRVRNQPQHF.

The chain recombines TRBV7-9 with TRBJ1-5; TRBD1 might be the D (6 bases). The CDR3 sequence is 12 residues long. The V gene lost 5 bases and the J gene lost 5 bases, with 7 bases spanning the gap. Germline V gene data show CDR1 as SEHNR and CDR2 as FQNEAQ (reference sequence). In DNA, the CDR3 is TGTGCCAGCAGCGGGGGCGATCAGCCCCAGCATTTT. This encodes CASSGGDQPQHF.

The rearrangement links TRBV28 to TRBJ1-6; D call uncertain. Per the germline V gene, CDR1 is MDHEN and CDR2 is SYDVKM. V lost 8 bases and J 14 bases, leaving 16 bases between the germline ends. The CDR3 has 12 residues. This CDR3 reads CASASLLRALHF. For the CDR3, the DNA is TGTGCCAGCGCTTCGCTGCTTCGGGCCCTCCACTTT.